The T cell receptor beta chain under discussion was sequenced for a study of shared clonotypes between healthy human individuals. Notes on the study in general: All-four-donor shared clonotypes had higher generation probabilities than non-shared clonotypes did.

TCRdb's table, derived via immunoSEQ multiplex PCR, lists solely in-frame clones and lacks some. The table has some 690,000 clones, about 90% seen once. V lost 3 bases and J 2 bases, leaving 13 bases between the germline ends. Germline lookup yields CDR1 SEHNR and CDR2 FQNEAQ (reference sequence). The CDR3 loop spans 15 amino acids. Note on this clone: Its antigen is still unknown.

This chain connects TRBV7-9 to TRBJ1-2; D perhaps matches TRBD1 (5 bases). This TCR derives from a man between 18 and 29 years old in good health. Some clones in this sample may be carry-over from other donors' samples. The sequenced sample was memory CD8+ T cells from PBMCs. The sample's subset: CD45RO+ cells pooled with CCR7-negative TemRA cells. The CDR3 protein is CASSLADSFNYGYTF. The CDR3 region has the DNA TGTGCCAGCAGCTTGGCTGACAGTTTCAACTATGGCTACACCTTC.